This is a list of T cell receptor beta chains from one sample in a study of cytomegalovirus exposure and HLA in healthy donors. TCRdb keeps only in-frame clones here, not all; method: immunoSEQ multiplex PCR. The sample has roughly 280,000 clones; about 66% are singletons. The sequencing input was PBMCs. The receptors were sampled from a female donor in good health and CMV-seronegative. The CDR3 runs from the conserved cysteine through the conserved F or W. Fields, in order: CDR3 DNA, CDR3 protein, clone size, D gene, J gene, V gene. D genes are given only for firm matches. Rows may omit the clone size; those that give it use once, few, many or a size class.

TGTGCCAGCAGCTTAGGGGAACAGGGGCGGGAGACCCAGTACTTC CASSLGEQGRETQYF NA TRBD1 TRBJ2-5 TRBV7-9
TGTGCCAGCAGCGCACCGACTAGCGGGAGGACCTTTTCCTACGAGCAGTACTTC CASSAPTSGRTFSYEQYF NA TRBD2 TRBJ2-7 TRBV7-9
TGTGCCAGCAGGTCGACAGGGGCCTACGAGCAGTACTTC CASRSTGAYEQYF NA TRBD1 TRBJ2-7 TRBV11-2
TGTGCCAGCTCACAGGCTAGCTCTGGGGCCAACGTCCTGACTTTC CASSQASSGANVLTF NA NA TRBJ2-6 TRBV18
TGCAGCGTTGTCACGGACAGGGGTTACGAGCAGTACTTC CSVVTDRGYEQYF NA TRBD1 TRBJ2-7 TRBV29-1
TGCGCCAGCAGCTCATGGGCATCGGGGGAAAAACTGTTTTTT CASSSWASGEKLFF NA NA TRBJ1-4 TRBV5-1
TGCGCCAGCAGCCATTCTCCCGTCCCGAACACTGAAGCTTTCTTT CASSHSPVPNTEAFF NA NA TRBJ1-1 TRBV4-1
TGCGCCAGCAGCTTGACAGGGTCAGCCTACGAGCAGTACTTC CASSLTGSAYEQYF NA NA TRBJ2-7 TRBV5-1
TGTGCCAGCAGCCAAGGGTGGACAGCACAAGAGACCCAGTACTTC CASSQGWTAQETQYF NA NA TRBJ2-5 TRBV14
TGCGCCAGCAGTGAAGTGGACAGGGCGGGAACGTGGGAGCAGTACTTC CASSEVDRAGTWEQYF NA TRBD1 TRBJ2-7 TRBV10-2
TGTGCCAGCAGCGCCGGGAACGTAGGCACAGATACGCAGTATTTT CASSAGNVGTDTQYF NA NA TRBJ2-3 TRBV6-4
TGTGCCAGCAGCTTGATAACCGGGGACTTATTACAGAAGCAGTTCTTC CASSLITGDLLQKQFF NA NA TRBJ2-1 TRBV7-9
TGTGCCAGCAGCTTAGGACAGGGGGCAGGGAATGAGCAGTTCTTC CASSLGQGAGNEQFF NA TRBD1 TRBJ2-1 TRBV7-9
TGCGCCAGCAGCTTGGAAGGGGCAGATACGCAGTATTTT CASSLEGADTQYF NA NA TRBJ2-3 TRBV5-1
TGTGCCAGCAGTCCACAGGGGGCGGAAGCTTTCTTT CASSPQGAEAFF NA TRBD1 TRBJ1-1 TRBV27
TGTGCCAGCAGTGAAGCGACCGACGGGAGGAGGGGCACCGGGGAGCTGTTTTTT CASSEATDGRRGTGELFF NA TRBD2 TRBJ2-2 TRBV6-1
TGTGCCAGCAGTCAGGACAGTACGGCTTTCTTT CASSQDSTAFF NA NA TRBJ1-1 TRBV6-1
TGCGCCAGCAGCTTGACGGCCCCAGGAGAGACCCAGTACTTC CASSLTAPGETQYF NA NA TRBJ2-5 TRBV5-1
TGTGCCAGCAGTGCTAGCGGGAGGGCCGGGGAGACCCAGTACTTC CASSASGRAGETQYF NA TRBD2 TRBJ2-5 TRBV6-1
TGTGCCAGCACCCTCACTAGGACAGGCGAGCAGTACTTC CASTLTRTGEQYF NA TRBD1 TRBJ2-7 TRBV6-1
TGTGCCAGCATGCCACTAGCCTCGAAGACAGATACGCAGTATTTT CASMPLASKTDTQYF NA NA TRBJ2-3 TRBV2
TGTGCCAGCAGCCAGGCTCTGGCAGGGAAGGCCAAAAACATTCAGTACTTC CASSQALAGKAKNIQYF NA NA TRBJ2-4 TRBV4-2
TGCGCCAGCAGCTTGGATCCTAGCGGGACTGTCACAGATACGCAGTATTTT CASSLDPSGTVTDTQYF NA TRBD2 TRBJ2-3 TRBV5-1
TGTGCCAGCATCACCCGGGCGGGGCCTATCGAGCAGTACTTC CASITRAGPIEQYF once NA TRBJ2-7 TRBV5-6
TGCAGCGTTGAAGAGGGCGGGAGCTACAATGAGCAGTTCTTC CSVEEGGSYNEQFF NA TRBD2 TRBJ2-1 TRBV29-1
TGTGCCAGCAGCCCCCGGGACTTGCGCTACGAGCAGTACTTC CASSPRDLRYEQYF NA NA TRBJ2-7 TRBV27
TGTGCCAGCAGCTTGGCTGCAACAACCACCGAGCAGTACTTC CASSLAATTTEQYF NA NA TRBJ2-7 TRBV7-9
TGTGCCAGCTCCCCGCGGGCAGGCAGCGTCTCCTACGAGCAGTACTTC CASSPRAGSVSYEQYF NA NA TRBJ2-7 TRBV28
TGTGCCGAAGCTTCAGGGGAAGGATCACCCCTCCACTTT CAEASGEGSPLHF NA NA TRBJ1-6 TRBV30
TGTGCCAGCAGCTTTGGACTAGCGGGAGAGCCTTTTTGGGGGGAGCTGTTTTTT CASSFGLAGEPFWGELFF NA TRBD2 TRBJ2-2 TRBV11-2
TGTGCCAGCAGGGTTTGGGGGGGGGAAGAGACCCAGTACTTC CASRVWGGEETQYF NA TRBD2 TRBJ2-5 TRBV6-1
TGTGCCAGCAGTGACTATGGGACTAGGACGAACACCGGGGAGCTGTTTTTT CASSDYGTRTNTGELFF NA TRBD2 TRBJ2-2 TRBV2